Listed below are T cell receptor beta chains from one sample, sequenced in a study of CD8+CD57+ T cells in acquired aplastic anemia. TCRdb itself ran the reads through MiXCR, one entry per CDR3 protein. Of about 160,000 distinct CDR3 sequences in the sample, over 55% were seen once. Sequencing was carried out using sorted CD4+, CD8+, or CD8+CD57+ T cells (not recorded which) from PBMCs. Receptor source: a human donor with aplastic anemia. The CDR3 runs from the conserved cysteine through the conserved F or W. Each record gives: CDR3 protein, CDR3 DNA, V gene, clone size, D gene, J gene. The D gene is left open where the match is weak. A clone size is listed for some rows: how often the clone was seen (once, few, many), or a class if it is expanded.

cdr3_aa: CSVEGTGGRTEAFF; cdr3_nt: TGCAGCGTTGAGGGGACAGGGGGGAGGACTGAAGCTTTCTTT; v_call: TRBV29-1; clone_size: .; d_call: TRBD1; j_call: TRBJ1-1
cdr3_aa: CASSAANGATQYF; cdr3_nt: TGTGCCAGCAGCGCTGCCAACGGGGCTACGCAGTATTTT; v_call: TRBV9; clone_size: once; d_call: .; j_call: TRBJ2-3
cdr3_aa: CASSESKASEAFF; cdr3_nt: TGCGCCAGCAGTGAGTCGAAGGCGTCTGAAGCTTTCTTT; v_call: TRBV10-2; clone_size: .; d_call: .; j_call: TRBJ1-1
cdr3_aa: CASSSLEAGELFF; cdr3_nt: TGTGCCAGCAGCTCACTAGAGGCCGGGGAGCTGTTTTTT; v_call: TRBV25-1; clone_size: .; d_call: .; j_call: TRBJ2-2
cdr3_aa: CASSKGQTETQYF; cdr3_nt: TGTGCCAGCAGCAAAGGACAAACCGAGACCCAGTACTTC; v_call: TRBV7-9; clone_size: .; d_call: .; j_call: TRBJ2-5
cdr3_aa: CASSTQGTDSSGANVLTF; cdr3_nt: TGTGCCAGTAGTACCCAAGGGACGGACAGCTCTGGGGCCAACGTCCTGACTTTC; v_call: TRBV19; clone_size: .; d_call: .; j_call: TRBJ2-6
cdr3_aa: CATSDPGQGTEAFF; cdr3_nt: TGTGCCACCAGTGACCCAGGACAGGGGACTGAAGCTTTCTTT; v_call: TRBV24-1; clone_size: .; d_call: TRBD1; j_call: TRBJ1-1
cdr3_aa: CASSAADTGGEQYF; cdr3_nt: TGTGCCAGCAGCGCGGCCGATACAGGGGGCGAGCAGTACTTC; v_call: TRBV9; clone_size: .; d_call: TRBD1; j_call: TRBJ2-7
cdr3_aa: CSARERLSSGNTIYF; cdr3_nt: TGCAGTGCTAGAGAGAGGCTTAGCTCTGGAAACACCATATATTTT; v_call: TRBV20-1; clone_size: .; d_call: .; j_call: TRBJ1-3
cdr3_aa: CATSDRTGNVLDEQYF; cdr3_nt: TGTGCCACCAGTGACCGGACAGGGAATGTTTTGGACGAGCAGTACTTC; v_call: TRBV24-1; clone_size: .; d_call: TRBD1; j_call: TRBJ2-7
cdr3_aa: CASTGLGKTQYF; cdr3_nt: TGTGCCAGTACCGGTTTGGGCAAGACCCAGTACTTC; v_call: TRBV12-3/TRBV12-4; clone_size: .; d_call: .; j_call: TRBJ2-5
cdr3_aa: CSAARDTQGGTQYF; cdr3_nt: TGCAGTGCTGCGCGGGACACCCAAGGGGGGACCCAGTACTTC; v_call: TRBV20-1; clone_size: .; d_call: .; j_call: TRBJ2-5
cdr3_aa: CSALNRGSGNTIYF; cdr3_nt: TGCAGTGCTCTAAACAGGGGGTCTGGAAACACCATATATTTT; v_call: TRBV20-1; clone_size: .; d_call: TRBD1; j_call: TRBJ1-3
cdr3_aa: CASSRPSNLGTEAFF; cdr3_nt: TGTGCCAGCAGCCGACCGTCCAACCTGGGGACTGAAGCTTTCTTT; v_call: TRBV7-9; clone_size: once; d_call: .; j_call: TRBJ1-1
cdr3_aa: CASSVEAGGVNEQFF; cdr3_nt: TGTGCCAGCAGCGTAGAGGCGGGAGGAGTGAATGAGCAGTTCTTC; v_call: TRBV9; clone_size: .; d_call: TRBD2; j_call: TRBJ2-1
cdr3_aa: CASSMGTGRTEAFF; cdr3_nt: TGCGCCAGCAGCATGGGGACAGGGCGGACTGAAGCTTTCTTT; v_call: TRBV5-1; clone_size: few; d_call: TRBD1; j_call: TRBJ1-1
cdr3_aa: CSARDTQGKGDTQYF; cdr3_nt: TGCAGTGCTAGAGACACCCAGGGGAAAGGTGATACGCAGTATTTT; v_call: TRBV20-1; clone_size: .; d_call: .; j_call: TRBJ2-3
cdr3_aa: CASSPGVGTSGSGYNEQFF; cdr3_nt: TGTGCCAGTAGCCCTGGTGTTGGGACTAGCGGGAGTGGGTACAATGAGCAGTTCTTC; v_call: TRBV19; clone_size: .; d_call: TRBD2; j_call: TRBJ2-1
cdr3_aa: CASSYRGLPYEQYF; cdr3_nt: TGTGCCAGCAGTTACAGGGGGCTACCCTACGAGCAGTACTTC; v_call: TRBV6-1; clone_size: many; d_call: TRBD1; j_call: TRBJ2-7
cdr3_aa: CASSEATEIQPLHSGANVLTF; cdr3_nt: TGTGCCAGCAGTGAAGCGACGGAGATTCAACCCCTCCACTCTGGGGCCAACGTCCTGACTTTC; v_call: TRBV6-4; clone_size: .; d_call: .; j_call: TRBJ2-6
cdr3_aa: CASKRSYNEQFF; cdr3_nt: TGTGCCAGCAAACGTTCCTACAATGAGCAGTTCTTC; v_call: TRBV11-1; clone_size: few; d_call: .; j_call: TRBJ2-1
cdr3_aa: CATSADGPQPQHF; cdr3_nt: TGTGCCACCAGCGCCGACGGGCCTCAGCCCCAGCATTTT; v_call: TRBV24-1; clone_size: .; d_call: .; j_call: TRBJ1-5
cdr3_aa: CAIREYSGAGDTQYF; cdr3_nt: TGTGCCATCAGGGAATATAGCGGGGCAGGAGATACGCAGTATTTT; v_call: TRBV10-3; clone_size: .; d_call: TRBD2; j_call: TRBJ2-3
cdr3_aa: CASSVQASEQFF; cdr3_nt: TGTGCCAGTAGTGTCCAGGCGTCGGAGCAGTTCTTC; v_call: TRBV19; clone_size: .; d_call: .; j_call: TRBJ2-1
cdr3_aa: CSARRQGRGTQYF; cdr3_nt: TGCAGTGCTAGACGACAGGGACGCGGTACGCAGTATTTT; v_call: TRBV20-1; clone_size: .; d_call: TRBD1; j_call: TRBJ2-3
cdr3_aa: CASSVEADSTNEKLFF; cdr3_nt: TGTGCCAGCAGCGTAGAGGCCGACTCAACTAATGAAAAACTGTTTTTT; v_call: TRBV12-3/TRBV12-4; clone_size: .; d_call: .; j_call: TRBJ1-4
cdr3_aa: CAISRGPRVPQETQYF; cdr3_nt: TGTGCCATCAGTCGTGGTCCCCGGGTCCCCCAAGAGACCCAGTACTTC; v_call: TRBV10-3; clone_size: few; d_call: .; j_call: TRBJ2-5